The sequence of this TCR beta chain was determined in a study of T cells after yellow fever vaccination. Study background: Researchers used SMART-Seq v4 Ultra Low Input to prepare fractions that had low cell numbers.

TCRdb recomputed calls from the 5' RACE reads with MiXCR, one row per CDR3 protein. This sample has around 530,000 distinct CDR3 sequences; roughly 17% occur once, and the top ten carry 17%. The CDR3 has 15 residues. Study-wide points: Relatively few clonotypes were ones that appeared in both CD4 and CD8 compartments.

This clonotype has just a few counts. Its antigen is still unknown. The sequencing here drew on PBMCs, taken 4 to 5 days after the first yellow fever vaccination. J is TRBJ2-7 and V is TRBV21-1; the listed D gene, TRBD2, was not tested against the DNA. TRBV21-1 is described as a pseudogene. This receptor was taken from a man between 18 and 35 years old who received the YFV17D yellow fever vaccine. CDR3 DNA: TGTGCCAGCAGCAAAGGGGGACTACTTACCTACGAGCAGTACGTC. It codes for CASSKGGLLTYEQYV.